This T cell receptor (beta chain) was sequenced during a study of T-cell reconstitution after alpha-beta-depleted transplantation in children (dated by TCRdb to 2016 to 2017). Background on the whole study: Using TCR repertoire profiling, the study followed T-cell immune reconstitution in a quantitative way in children after TCRalphabeta/CD19-depleted allogeneic hematopoietic cell transplantation.

The library was produced with PCR. These reads were obtained on an Illumina HiSeq 2500. To normalize quantification of the TCRbeta repertoire, the TCR libraries were built with molecular barcoding that relied on unique molecular identifiers. TCRdb ran its own pipeline on the public reads, namely fastp trimming at Q25 and MiXCR clone calling, and kept in-frame beta chains. Rows with a matching CDR3 protein are joined into one entry that keeps the most common DNA and genes. This sample gives about half a million distinct CDR3 sequences in total; approximately 12% of them show up just once. Clones ranked in the top ten supply around 6.1% of the sample. Including the terminal cysteine and phenylalanine, the CDR3 comprises 17 residues. Only the CDR3 DNA stays, 51 bases, in frame from base 1. Sequences MNHNS (CDR1) and SASEGT (CDR2) are obtained from the germline V gene. V is reduced by 5 bases and J by 0 bases, leaving a spacing of 17 bases between them.

This clonotype appeared many times. Its antigen remains undetermined. The sample holds no much larger clone one base away, and base qualities are not on file. Here the sequenced sample was PBMCs from the stem cell graft donor, taken from the stem cell graft. The TCR originated in a human donor who donated a stem cell graft to a child with combined immunodeficiency. The sequence joins TRBV6-1 to TRBJ2-1; the D gene is perhaps TRBD1 or TRBD2, each of them matching over 5 bases. The DNA is TGTGCCAGCAGTCCCTGGGCAGGGAGCAGCTCCTACAATGAGCAGTTCTTC. It is translated as CASSPWAGSSSYNEQFF.